This T cell receptor beta chain was profiled in a study of blood T cell repertoires in COVID-19. Study at large: The United States, Italy and Spain were the sources of the acute and convalescent COVID-19 samples. PBMCs, B-cell-depleted T cells, or T cells were the source of the cDNA or gDNA that made up the material.

Original processing methods: Researchers report that nucleated cell counts were estimated from reference gene primer amplification. The method was immunoSEQ multiplex PCR; TCRdb's version includes in-frame clones alone and lacks a portion of them. Clonal size and the V and J genes are those of that table, whereas D and trimming came from the DNA. Found here are about 230,000 clones, 85% of them singletons; the top ten hold over 0.95%. CDR1 SGDLS and CDR2 YYNGEE come from the germline V gene. The CDR3 runs to 14 residues. Trimming removed 0 bases from V and 4 bases from J; junction bases left unmatched: 3.

Sequencing was performed on peripheral blood. The TCR was taken from a man aged 35 to 55 with acute or convalescent COVID-19. This chain connects TRBV9 to TRBJ2-5; 7 bases map to TRBD2. CDR3 bases: TGTGCCAGCAGCGTAGCCGGGGGGTCAGAGACCCAGTACTTC. The encoded protein is CASSVAGGSETQYF.